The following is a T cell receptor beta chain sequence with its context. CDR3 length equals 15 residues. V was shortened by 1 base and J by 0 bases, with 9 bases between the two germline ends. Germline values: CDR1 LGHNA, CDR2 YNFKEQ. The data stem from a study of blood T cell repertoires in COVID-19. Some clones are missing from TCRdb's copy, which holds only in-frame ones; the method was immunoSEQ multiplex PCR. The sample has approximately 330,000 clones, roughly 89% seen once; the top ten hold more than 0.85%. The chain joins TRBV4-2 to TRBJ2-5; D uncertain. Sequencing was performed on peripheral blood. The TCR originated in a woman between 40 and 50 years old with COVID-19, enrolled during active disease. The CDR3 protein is CASSQGPQNQETQYF. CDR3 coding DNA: TGTGCCAGCAGCCAAGGGCCGCAAAACCAAGAGACCCAGTACTTC.